What follows is one TCR beta chain and its context. TCRdb keeps only in-frame clones here, not all; method: immunoSEQ multiplex PCR. The data contain around 370,000 clones, 88% of them seen just once; the ten biggest clones take up 0.9% to 1.5%. The data were obtained in a study of blood T cell repertoires in COVID-19. Donors in Cohort 3 who had recovered were those with two negative PCRs, healthcare professional clearance, or resolution of their symptoms. The source material was PBMCs or T cells enriched from blood (not recorded which). The source is a woman between 18 and 29 years old who had recovered from COVID-19.

This CDR3 is CATSERDRGGIDEQFF. As DNA, the CDR3 is TGTGCCACCAGTGAGAGGGACAGGGGCGGAATCGATGAGCAGTTCTTC. V and J are TRBV24-1 and TRBJ2-1; TRBD1 matches at 10 bases. Trimming took 4 bases from V and 8 from J; bases not matched to a gene: 10. There are 16 residues in the CDR3. Germline assignment: CDR1 KGHDR and CDR2 SFDVKD.